The subject of this entry is one T cell receptor beta chain. This sample is part of a study of blood T cells in healthy people across ages. With 10 bases clipped from V and 4 bases from J, the junction kept 6 bases outside the gene matches. The germline gives CDR1 ENHRY, CDR2 SYGVKD. The CDR3 is made up of 12 amino acids. A J-beta primer mix and a sample-barcoded 5' primer were used in a second PCR of about 7 to 11 cycles. All samples gave at least 2.5 million CDR3-containing paired-end reads. MiXCR, run by TCRdb on the 5' RACE reads, gives a single entry per CDR3 protein. There are about 720,000 distinct CDR3 sequences in the sample; about 25% occur only once, and approximately 3.7% lies in the top ten. A further study also used this sample, focusing on T cells of mothers and their children.

Material: blood. The TCR sequence derives from a boy younger than 18 in good health. V usage is TRBV10-3 and J usage is TRBJ1-2, with 7 bases fitting TRBD1. The CDR3 bases are TGTGCCACCCAGGGGGACTCCTATGGCTACACCTTC. The encoded protein is CATQGDSYGYTF.